The clone carrying this T cell receptor (beta chain) has more than one count but fewer than ten. The antigen remains undetermined. This specimen belongs to a study of T cell responses to AZD1222 COVID-19 vaccine. Study outcomes and limitations: There were vaccine-associated CD4 TCRs across spike, dominant at 160-218 and 743-854.

Data came from immunoSEQ multiplex PCR; TCRdb stores just in-frame clones and leaves some out. The repertoire holds 95,000 to 110,000 clones, with about 90% as singletons. The source is an adult in good health. Sequencing was performed on peripheral blood, taken on day 0 of AZD1222 vaccination.

In DNA form, the CDR3 reads TGCGCCAGCAGCCAAGAACCTTGGGACAGCCCCTATGGCTACACCTTC. As protein: CASSQEPWDSPYGYTF. The gene calls are TRBV4-3 and TRBJ1-2, with TRBD1 matching 7 bases. This CDR3 comprises 16 residues. Trimming took 0 bases from V and 4 from J; bases not matched to a gene: 8. Germline V CDR1 and CDR2: LGHNA, YSLEER.